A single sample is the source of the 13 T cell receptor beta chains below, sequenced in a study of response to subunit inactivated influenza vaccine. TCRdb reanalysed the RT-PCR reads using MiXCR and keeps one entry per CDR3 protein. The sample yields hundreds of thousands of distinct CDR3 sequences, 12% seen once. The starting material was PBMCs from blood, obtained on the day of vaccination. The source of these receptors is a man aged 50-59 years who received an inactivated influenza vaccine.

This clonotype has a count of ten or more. The CDR3 is CASSLVRGPYNEQFF. The CDR3 DNA reads as TGTGCCAGCAGCTTAGTCCGCGGCCCTTACAATGAGCAGTTCTTC. The V and J genes are TRBV7-2 and TRBJ2-1, with D unclear. With 1 base removed from V and 4 bases from J, the gap between germline ends came to 11 bases. CDR3 length: 15 amino acids. Germline values: CDR1 SGHTA, CDR2 FQGNSA.

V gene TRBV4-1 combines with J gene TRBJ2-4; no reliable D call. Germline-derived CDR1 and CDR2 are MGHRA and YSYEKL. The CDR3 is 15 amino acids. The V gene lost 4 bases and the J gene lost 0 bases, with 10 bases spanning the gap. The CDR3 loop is CASSPLTLAKNIQYF. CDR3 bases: TGCGCCAGCAGCCCCCTCACACTAGCCAAAAACATTCAGTACTTC.

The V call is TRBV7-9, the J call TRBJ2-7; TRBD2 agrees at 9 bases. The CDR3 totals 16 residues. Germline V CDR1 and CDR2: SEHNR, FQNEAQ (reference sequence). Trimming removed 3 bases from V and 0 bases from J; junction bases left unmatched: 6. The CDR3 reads CASSFIGSGSSYEQYF. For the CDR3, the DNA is TGTGCCAGCAGCTTTATTGGTAGCGGGAGCTCCTACGAGCAGTACTTC.

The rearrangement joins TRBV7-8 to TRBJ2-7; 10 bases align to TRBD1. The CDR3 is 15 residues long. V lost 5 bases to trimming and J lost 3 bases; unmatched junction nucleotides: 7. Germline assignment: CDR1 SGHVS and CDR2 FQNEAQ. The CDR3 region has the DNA TGTGCCAGCAGCCTGGACAGGGGGACGGGCTACGAGCAGTACTTC. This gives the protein CASSLDRGTGYEQYF.

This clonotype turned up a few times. CDR3 DNA: TGCGCCAGCAGCTCCGGGACTAGCGGACATGAGCAGTTCTTC. It encodes CASSSGTSGHEQFF. The chain carries TRBV5-1 and TRBJ2-1; 11 bases are shared with TRBD2. This CDR3 has 14 residues. The ends lost 3 bases at V and 8 bases at J; junction bases unmatched: 4. CDR1 is SGHRS, CDR2 YFSETQ, per germline.

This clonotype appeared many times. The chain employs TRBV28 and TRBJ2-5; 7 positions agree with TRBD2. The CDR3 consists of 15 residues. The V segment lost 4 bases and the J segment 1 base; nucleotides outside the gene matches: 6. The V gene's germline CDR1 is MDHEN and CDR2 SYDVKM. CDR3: CASSSLAGPQETQYF. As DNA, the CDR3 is TGTGCCAGCAGTTCATTAGCGGGCCCCCAAGAGACCCAGTACTTC. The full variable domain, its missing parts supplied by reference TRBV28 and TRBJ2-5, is DVKVTQSSRYLVKRTGEKVFLECVQDMDHENMFWYRQDPGLGLRLIYFSYDVKMKEKGDIPEGYSVSREKKERFSLILESASTNQTSMYLCASSSLAGPQETQYFGPGTRLLVL.

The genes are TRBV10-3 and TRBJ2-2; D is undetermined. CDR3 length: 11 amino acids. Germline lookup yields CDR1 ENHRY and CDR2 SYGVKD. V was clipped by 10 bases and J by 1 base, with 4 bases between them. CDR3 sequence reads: CATGNTGELFF. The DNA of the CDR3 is TGTGCCACGGGGAACACCGGGGAGCTGTTTTTT.

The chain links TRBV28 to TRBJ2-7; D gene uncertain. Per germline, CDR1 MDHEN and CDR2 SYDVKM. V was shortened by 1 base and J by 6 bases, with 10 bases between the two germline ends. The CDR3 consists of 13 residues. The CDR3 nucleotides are TGTGCCAGCAGTTTATTTCTCTTGCGCGAGCAGTACTTC. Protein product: CASSLFLLREQYF.

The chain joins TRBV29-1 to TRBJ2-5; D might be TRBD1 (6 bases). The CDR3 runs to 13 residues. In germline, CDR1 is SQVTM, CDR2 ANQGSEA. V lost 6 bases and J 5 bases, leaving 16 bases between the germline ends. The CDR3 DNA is TGCAGCGTCACAGGGTTGGGTATGGAGACCCAGTACTTC. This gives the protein CSVTGLGMETQYF.

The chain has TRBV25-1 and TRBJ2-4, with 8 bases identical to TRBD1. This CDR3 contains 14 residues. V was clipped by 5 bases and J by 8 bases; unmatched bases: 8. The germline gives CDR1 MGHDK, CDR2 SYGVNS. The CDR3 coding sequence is TGTGCCAGCAGTCAGACAGGGGTTTTGGACATTCAGTACTTC. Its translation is CASSQTGVLDIQYF. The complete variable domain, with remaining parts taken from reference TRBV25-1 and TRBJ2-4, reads EADIYQTPRYLVIGTGKKITLECSQTMGHDKMYWYQQDPGMELHLIHYSYGVNSTEKGDLSSESTVSRIRTEHFPLTLESARPSHTSQYLCASSQTGVLDIQYFGAGTRLSVL.

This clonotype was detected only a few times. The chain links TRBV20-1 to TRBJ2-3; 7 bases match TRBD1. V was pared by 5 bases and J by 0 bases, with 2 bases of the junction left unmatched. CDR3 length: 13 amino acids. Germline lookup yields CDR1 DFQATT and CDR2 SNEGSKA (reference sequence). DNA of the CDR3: TGCAGTGCTTGGGACAGTAGCACAGATACGCAGTATTTT. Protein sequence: CSAWDSSTDTQYF.

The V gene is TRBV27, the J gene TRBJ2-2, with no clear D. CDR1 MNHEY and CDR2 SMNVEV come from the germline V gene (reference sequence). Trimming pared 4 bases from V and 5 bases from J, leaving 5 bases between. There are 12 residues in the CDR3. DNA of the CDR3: TGTGCCAGCAGTTGGCAGACCGGGGAGCTGTTTTTT. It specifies CASSWQTGELFF.

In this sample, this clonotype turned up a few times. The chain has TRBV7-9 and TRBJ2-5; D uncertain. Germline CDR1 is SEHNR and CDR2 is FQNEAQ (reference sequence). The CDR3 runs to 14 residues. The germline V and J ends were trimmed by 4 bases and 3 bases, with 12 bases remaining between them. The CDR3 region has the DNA TGTGCCAGCAGCTCACCCCCTAGAGAAGAGACCCAGTACTTC. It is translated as CASSSPPREETQYF.